A selection of T cell receptor beta chains follows, all from one sample in a study of cytomegalovirus exposure and HLA in healthy donors. Sequencing used immunoSEQ multiplex PCR; TCRdb keeps in-frame clones, though not all of them. Of 84,000 or so clones listed, over 70% were seen once; the top ten hold roughly 2%. The specimen sequenced was PBMCs. Receptor source: a boy younger than 18 in good health and CMV-seronegative. Each CDR3 is given with its conserved first and last residue. A D gene is named only where the DNA matches it firmly. Not every row has a clone size; where given, it reads once, few, many or a size class.

v_call	j_call	clone_size	d_call	cdr3_aa	cdr3_nt
TRBV6-6	TRBJ2-1	.	TRBD2	CASSYSGLAGYNEQFF	TGTGCCAGCAGTTACTCGGGACTAGCGGGTTACAATGAGCAGTTCTTC
TRBV5-1	TRBJ2-6	.	.	CASSAAGANVLTF	TGCGCCAGCAGCGCGGCCGGGGCCAACGTCCTGACTTTC
TRBV7-9	TRBJ2-5	few	.	CASSLAGRQETQYF	TGTGCCAGCAGCTTAGCGGGCAGGCAAGAGACCCAGTACTTC
TRBV7-3	TRBJ1-2	few	TRBD1	CASSPQGQGYGYTF	TGTGCCAGCAGCCCCCAGGGACAGGGCTATGGCTACACCTTC
TRBV29-1	TRBJ1-2	once	.	CSVEVYRAYGYTF	TGCAGCGTTGAAGTTTACAGGGCCTATGGCTACACCTTC
TRBV7-2	TRBJ2-1	.	TRBD2	CASREVGGGNNEQFF	TGTGCCAGCCGGGAGGTTGGCGGTGGGAACAATGAGCAGTTCTTC
TRBV30	TRBJ2-1	.	TRBD2	CAWGRGAGGNEQFF	TGTGCCTGGGGGAGGGGCGCCGGCGGGAATGAGCAGTTCTTC
TRBV6-5	TRBJ2-7	.	.	CASSPSPSYEQYF	TGTGCCAGCAGCCCTTCCCCCTCTTACGAGCAGTACTTC
TRBV27	TRBJ1-2	.	.	CASSKTANYGYTF	TGTGCCAGCAGTAAGACAGCTAACTATGGCTACACCTTC
TRBV4-1	TRBJ1-4	.	TRBD1	CASSRGQGALIF	TGCGCCAGCAGCCGGGGACAGGGGGCCCTAATTTTT
TRBV7-2	TRBJ2-5	.	TRBD2	CASSLDGPGGETQYF	TGTGCCAGCAGCTTAGATGGTCCGGGAGGCGAGACCCAGTACTTC
TRBV2	TRBJ1-6	.	.	CASRSYNSPLHF	TGTGCCAGCCGTTCCTATAATTCACCCCTCCACTTT
TRBV30	TRBJ2-6	.	TRBD1	CAWGRDRAGGANVLTF	TGTGCCTGGGGCCGGGACAGGGCTGGTGGGGCCAACGTCCTGACTTTC
TRBV6-5	TRBJ2-7	.	.	CASSFDAVGLYEQYF	TGTGCCAGCAGTTTTGATGCAGTGGGGCTCTACGAGCAGTACTTC
TRBV7-2	TRBJ1-5	.	.	CASSLANNQPQHF	TGTGCCAGCAGCTTAGCCAATAATCAGCCCCAGCATTTT
TRBV27	TRBJ1-1	.	.	CASRLGQLYEAFF	TGTGCCAGCAGACTCGGACAGCTTTACGAAGCTTTCTTT
TRBV10-3	TRBJ1-4	once	.	CAISAADSFNEKLFF	TGTGCCATCAGTGCAGCGGACAGCTTTAATGAAAAACTGTTTTTT
TRBV14	TRBJ2-7	few	TRBD2	CASSHPGTSAYEQYF	TGTGCCAGCAGCCATCCCGGGACTAGCGCCTACGAGCAGTACTTC
TRBV5-6	TRBJ1-1	.	.	CASSLVPGGIGTEAFF	TGTGCCAGCAGCTTGGTCCCCGGGGGAATAGGGACTGAAGCTTTCTTT
TRBV6-1	TRBJ1-5	.	TRBD1	CASSGQGVGAQPQHF	TGTGCCAGCAGTGGCCAGGGGGTAGGGGCCCAGCCCCAGCATTTT
TRBV25-1	TRBJ1-4	few	.	CASSKHGEKLFF	TGTGCCAGCAGTAAGCATGGTGAAAAACTGTTTTTT
TRBV2	TRBJ1-5	few	TRBD1	CASSEQGAGEPQHF	TGTGCCAGCAGTGAACAGGGGGCGGGGGAGCCCCAGCATTTT
TRBV7-2	TRBJ1-6	.	.	CASSPYRRESPLHF	TGTGCCAGCAGCCCTTATAGGAGGGAATCACCCCTCCACTTT
TRBV6-5	TRBJ1-4	.	TRBD1	CASKPTGGSEKLFF	TGTGCCAGCAAGCCGACAGGGGGCTCTGAAAAACTGTTTTTT